The TCR beta chain under discussion was sequenced for a study of naive CD8 T cells in extremely preterm neonates. The CDR3 runs to 15 residues. Trimming at V came to 4 bases and at J to 0 bases, leaving 3 bases not matched to a gene. Germline values: CDR1 MDHEN, CDR2 SYDVKM. Measured with immunoSEQ multiplex PCR; TCRdb has only the in-frame clones, and not every one. The sample has roughly 5,000 clones; around 97% are singletons. Elective cesarean births at about 37-41 weeks, without labor or membrane rupture, supplied the cord blood. The source material was naive CD8+ T cells from cord blood. J is TRBJ2-7 and V is TRBV28; 10 bases match TRBD1. This TCR was sampled from a newborn in good health. The CDR3 loop reads CASSSRQGASYEQYF. CDR3 nucleotides: TGTGCCAGCAGTTCTCGACAGGGGGCCTCCTACGAGCAGTACTTC. The whole variable domain, remainder taken from reference TRBV28 and TRBJ2-7, is DVKVTQSSRYLVKRTGEKVFLECVQDMDHENMFWYRQDPGLGLRLIYFSYDVKMKEKGDIPEGYSVSREKKERFSLILESASTNQTSMYLCASSSRQGASYEQYFGPGTRLTVT.